The 5 T cell receptor beta chains reported below all come from one sample, sequenced in a study of T-cell reconstitution after alpha-beta-depleted transplantation in children. Unique molecular identifiers were built into the TCRbeta library. TCRdb re-analysed the PCR reads in MiXCR, keeping a single row per CDR3 protein. The table includes 200,000 or so distinct CDR3 sequences, 5% to 7.5% detected once. The source material was PBMCs, sampled before TCRalphabeta/CD19-depleted stem cell transplant. The origin of the receptors is a girl in the first two years of life with combined immunodeficiency, due to receive a stem cell transplant.

This clonotype was counted ten times or more. The chain links TRBV7-2 to TRBJ1-1; 8 bases line up with TRBD1. The CDR3 is 14 amino acids. Germline CDR1 reads SGHTA; CDR2 reads FQGNSA. Germline trimming cut 2 bases from V and 4 bases from J; bases unmatched to any gene: 3. The CDR3 nucleotides read TGTGCCAGCAGCTTAATCAGGGGGCCCACTGAAGCTTTCTTT. This gives the protein CASSLIRGPTEAFF.

This clonotype was seen at least ten times. V gene TRBV3-1 combines with J gene TRBJ2-2; unclear D gene. The CDR3 length is 16 residues. Between the trimmed V and J ends, which lost 0 bases and 0 bases, there was a span of 8 bases. Germline CDR1 is LGHDT and CDR2 is YNNKEL (reference sequence). CDR3 in DNA: TGTGCCAGCAGCCAAGATCTAAGGTCGAACACCGGGGAGCTGTTTTTT. It codes for CASSQDLRSNTGELFF.

This clonotype has a count of ten or more. This chain uses TRBV3-1 with TRBJ2-2; D is unclear. The CDR3 length is 16 residues. V gave up 1 base and J gave up 5 bases, with 14 bases separating them. Germline V gene lookup returns CDR1 LGHDT and CDR2 YNNKEL (reference sequence). CDR3 sequence (DNA): TGTGCCAGCAGCCAAGTGGTAGGCGAGTGGACCGGGGAGCTGTTTTTT. This codes for CASSQVVGEWTGELFF. Combining the CDR3 with reference TRBV3-1 and TRBJ2-2 gives the whole variable domain DTAVSQTPKYLVTQMGNDKSIKCEQNLGHDTMYWYKQDSKKFLKIMFSYNNKELIINETVPNRFSPKSPDKAHLNLHINSLELGDSAVYFCASSQVVGEWTGELFFGEGSRLTVL.

This clonotype was picked up a small number of times. The chain uses TRBV7-2 and TRBJ1-1; maybe TRBD1 (5 bases). The V gene lost 1 base and the J gene lost 1 base, with 10 bases spanning the gap. CDR3 size: 15 residues. Germline V gene data show CDR1 as SGHTA and CDR2 as FQGNSA. The CDR3 region has the DNA TGTGCCAGCAGCTTAGAGCAGGGATGGAACACTGAAGCTTTCTTT. Protein sequence: CASSLEQGWNTEAFF.

The rearrangement uses TRBV19 and TRBJ1-5, with 7 nucleotides matching TRBD1. The V gene end was trimmed by 4 bases and the J gene end by 2 bases; junction bases not matched to a gene: 11. Germline CDR1 reads LNHDA; CDR2 reads SQIVND (reference sequence). CDR3 length equals 17 residues. Here the CDR3 DNA reads TGTGCCAGTAGTACCCTACCGAGACAGGGCGGCAATCAGCCCCAGCATTTT. Translating it yields CASSTLPRQGGNQPQHF.